The rows below give T cell receptor beta chains drawn from one sample of a study of blood T cell repertoires in COVID-19. Repertoires were generated with immunoSEQ multiplex PCR, while TCRdb's copy carries only in-frame clones and drops some. The table records some 130,000 clones, just over 75% of them present only once. The specimen was peripheral blood. Receptors originate from a human donor in a cohort sampled during active COVID-19. Each CDR3 is given with its conserved first and last residue.

v_gene: TRBV21-1
CDR3aa: CASSKALGLGASTEAFF

v_gene: TRBV7-8
CDR3aa: CASSLGQGEYF

v_gene: TRBV7-7
CDR3aa: CASSSTGTGGIGELFF

v_gene: TRBV30
CDR3aa: CAWERGGNTEAFF

v_gene: TRBV11-2
CDR3aa: CASSTRTSGGPPGEQFF

v_gene: TRBV19
CDR3aa: CASSKGTVVTDTQYF

v_gene: TRBV11-1
CDR3aa: CASSFPAGAGGELFF

v_gene: TRBV5-5
CDR3aa: CASASRRGRAYNEQFF

v_gene: TRBV2
CDR3aa: CATRGSQQQNTGELFF

v_gene: TRBV28
CDR3aa: CASSKGIGYTF

v_gene: TRBV11-2
CDR3aa: CASSSRLLSEAFF

v_gene: TRBV5-6
CDR3aa: CASSLGGRGRSQETQYF

v_gene: TRBV6-5
CDR3aa: CAIPGRSGNTIYF

v_gene: TRBV19
CDR3aa: CASSPLGTSTDTQYF

v_gene: TRBV7-8
CDR3aa: CASSVHREGGYTF

v_gene: TRBV4-1
CDR3aa: CASSHPGLAAGGQTQYF

v_gene: TRBV7-9
CDR3aa: CASSATGQRNTEAFF

v_gene: TRBV5-4
CDR3aa: CASSLETRGGYTF